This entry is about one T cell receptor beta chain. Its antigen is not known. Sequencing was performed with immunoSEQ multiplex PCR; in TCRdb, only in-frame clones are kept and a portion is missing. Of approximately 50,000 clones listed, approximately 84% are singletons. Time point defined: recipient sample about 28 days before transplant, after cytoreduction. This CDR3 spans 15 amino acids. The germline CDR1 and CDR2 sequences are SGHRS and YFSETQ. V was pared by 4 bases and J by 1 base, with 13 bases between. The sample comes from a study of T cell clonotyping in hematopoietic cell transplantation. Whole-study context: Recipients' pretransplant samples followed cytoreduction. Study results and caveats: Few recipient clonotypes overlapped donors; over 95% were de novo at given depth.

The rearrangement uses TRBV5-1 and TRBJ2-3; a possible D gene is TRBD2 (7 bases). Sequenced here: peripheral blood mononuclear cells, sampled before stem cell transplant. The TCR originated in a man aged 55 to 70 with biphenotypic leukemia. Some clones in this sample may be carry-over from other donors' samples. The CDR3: CASSQGLAGTDTQYF. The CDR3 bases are TGCGCCAGCAGCCAGGGGCTAGCGGGCACAGATACGCAGTATTTT.